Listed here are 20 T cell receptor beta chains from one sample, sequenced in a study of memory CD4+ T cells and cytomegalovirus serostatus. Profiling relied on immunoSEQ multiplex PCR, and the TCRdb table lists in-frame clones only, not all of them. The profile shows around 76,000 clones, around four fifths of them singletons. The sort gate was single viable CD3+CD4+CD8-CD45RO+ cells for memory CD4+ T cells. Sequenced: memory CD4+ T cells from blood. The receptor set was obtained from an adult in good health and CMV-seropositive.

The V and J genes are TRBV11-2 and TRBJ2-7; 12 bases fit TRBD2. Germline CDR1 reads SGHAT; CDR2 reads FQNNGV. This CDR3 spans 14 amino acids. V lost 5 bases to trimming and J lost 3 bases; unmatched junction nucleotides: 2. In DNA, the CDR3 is TGTGCCAGCAGCCTAGCGGGAGGGAACTACGAGCAGTACGTC. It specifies CASSLAGGNYEQYV.

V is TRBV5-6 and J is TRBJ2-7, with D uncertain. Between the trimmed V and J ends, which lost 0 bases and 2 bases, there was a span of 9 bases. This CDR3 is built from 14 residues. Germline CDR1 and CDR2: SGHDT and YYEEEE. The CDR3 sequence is CASSLALGTYEQYF. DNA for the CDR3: TGTGCCAGCAGCTTGGCCTTAGGTACCTACGAGCAGTACTTC.

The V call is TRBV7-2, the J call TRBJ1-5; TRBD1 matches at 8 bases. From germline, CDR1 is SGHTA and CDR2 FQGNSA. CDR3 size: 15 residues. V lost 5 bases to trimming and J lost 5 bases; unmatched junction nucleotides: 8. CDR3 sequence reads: CASSTRTGWDQPQHF. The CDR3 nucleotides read TGTGCCAGCAGCACAAGGACAGGGTGGGATCAGCCCCAGCATTTT.

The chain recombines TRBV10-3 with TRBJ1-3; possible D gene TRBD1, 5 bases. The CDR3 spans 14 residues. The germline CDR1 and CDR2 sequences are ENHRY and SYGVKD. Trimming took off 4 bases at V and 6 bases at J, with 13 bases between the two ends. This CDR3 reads CAISGGTRINTIYF. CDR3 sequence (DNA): TGTGCCATCAGTGGGGGCACTAGGATAAACACCATATATTTT.

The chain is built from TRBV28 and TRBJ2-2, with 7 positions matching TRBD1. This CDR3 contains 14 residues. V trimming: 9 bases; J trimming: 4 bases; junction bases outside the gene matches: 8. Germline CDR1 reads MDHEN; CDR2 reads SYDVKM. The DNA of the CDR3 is TGTGCCAGTTCCGGGACAGACCTCACCGGGGAGCTGTTTTTT. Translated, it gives CASSGTDLTGELFF. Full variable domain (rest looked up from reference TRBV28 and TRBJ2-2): DVKVTQSSRYLVKRTGEKVFLECVQDMDHENMFWYRQDPGLGLRLIYFSYDVKMKEKGDIPEGYSVSREKKERFSLILESASTNQTSMYLCASSGTDLTGELFFGEGSRLTVL.

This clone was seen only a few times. CDR3 nucleotides: TGTGCCAGCAGTTCCCGGACTAGCGGGTACTCCTACGAGCAGTACTTC. Encoded protein: CASSSRTSGYSYEQYF. This chain uses TRBV6-5 with TRBJ2-7; TRBD2 matches 11 bases. Germline CDR1 is MNHEY and CDR2 is SVGAGI. The CDR3 sequence is 16 residues long. With 4 bases clipped from V and 0 bases from J, the junction kept 5 bases outside the gene matches.

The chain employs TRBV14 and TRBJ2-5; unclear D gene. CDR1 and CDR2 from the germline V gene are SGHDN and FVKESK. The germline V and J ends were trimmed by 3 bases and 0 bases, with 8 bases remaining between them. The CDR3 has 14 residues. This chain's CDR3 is CASSHPRYQETQYF. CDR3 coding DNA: TGTGCCAGCAGCCATCCGAGGTACCAAGAGACCCAGTACTTC.

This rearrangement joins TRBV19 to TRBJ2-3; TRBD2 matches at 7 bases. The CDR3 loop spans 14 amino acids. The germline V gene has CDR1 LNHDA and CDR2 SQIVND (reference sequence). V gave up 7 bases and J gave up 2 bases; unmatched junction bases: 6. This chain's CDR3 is CASIPGGNTDTQYF. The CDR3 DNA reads TGTGCCAGTATCCCCGGGGGGAACACAGATACGCAGTATTTT.

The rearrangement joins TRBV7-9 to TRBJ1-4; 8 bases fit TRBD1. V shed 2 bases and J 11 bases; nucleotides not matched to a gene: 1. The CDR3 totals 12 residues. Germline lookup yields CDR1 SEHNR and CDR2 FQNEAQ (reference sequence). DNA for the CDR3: TGTGCCAGCAGCTTACAGGGGGCTAAACTGTTTTTT. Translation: CASSLQGAKLFF.

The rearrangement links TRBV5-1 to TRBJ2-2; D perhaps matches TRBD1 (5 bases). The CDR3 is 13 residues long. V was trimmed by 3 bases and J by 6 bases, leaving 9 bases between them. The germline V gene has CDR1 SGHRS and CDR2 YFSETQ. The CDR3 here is CASSYDRSGELFF. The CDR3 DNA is TGCGCCAGCAGCTACGACAGATCCGGGGAGCTGTTTTTT.

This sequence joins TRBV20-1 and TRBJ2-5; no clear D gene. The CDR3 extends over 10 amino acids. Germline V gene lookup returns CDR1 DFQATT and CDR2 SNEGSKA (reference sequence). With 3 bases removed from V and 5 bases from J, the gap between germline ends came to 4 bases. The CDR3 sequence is CSASTETQYF. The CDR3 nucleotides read TGCAGTGCTAGTACGGAGACCCAGTACTTC.

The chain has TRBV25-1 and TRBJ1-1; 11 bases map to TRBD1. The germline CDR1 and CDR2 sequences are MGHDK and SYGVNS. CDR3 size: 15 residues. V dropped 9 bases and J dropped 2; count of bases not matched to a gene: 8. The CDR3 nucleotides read TGTGCCAGTATCTGGACAGGGGGCAAAAACACTGAAGCTTTCTTT. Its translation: CASIWTGGKNTEAFF. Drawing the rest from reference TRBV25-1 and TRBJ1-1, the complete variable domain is EADIYQTPRYLVIGTGKKITLECSQTMGHDKMYWYQQDPGMELHLIHYSYGVNSTEKGDLSSESTVSRIRTEHFPLTLESARPSHTSQYLCASIWTGGKNTEAFFGQGTRLTVV.

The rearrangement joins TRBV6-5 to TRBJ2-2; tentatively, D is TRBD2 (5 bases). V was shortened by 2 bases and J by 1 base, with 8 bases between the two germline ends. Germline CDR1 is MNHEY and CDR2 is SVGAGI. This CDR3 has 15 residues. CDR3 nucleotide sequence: TGTGCCAGCAGTTACGTACTAGGGAACACCGGGGAGCTGTTTTTT. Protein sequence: CASSYVLGNTGELFF.

The CDR3: CSARGEPKQFF. CDR3 in DNA: TGCAGTGCCCGGGGAGAGCCCAAGCAGTTCTTC. The chain couples TRBV20-1 to TRBJ2-1; D possibly corresponds to TRBD2 (5 bases). Trimming removed 6 bases from V and 11 bases from J, with 14 bases in between. Germline V gene data show CDR1 as DFQATT and CDR2 as SNEGSKA (reference sequence). The CDR3 is 11 amino acids.

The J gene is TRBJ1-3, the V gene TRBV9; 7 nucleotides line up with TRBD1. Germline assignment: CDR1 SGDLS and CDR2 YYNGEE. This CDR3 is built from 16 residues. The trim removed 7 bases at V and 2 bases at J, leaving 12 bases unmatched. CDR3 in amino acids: CASSGGAGGTGNTIYF. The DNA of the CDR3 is TGTGCCAGCTCCGGGGGGGCAGGGGGGACTGGAAACACCATATATTTT.

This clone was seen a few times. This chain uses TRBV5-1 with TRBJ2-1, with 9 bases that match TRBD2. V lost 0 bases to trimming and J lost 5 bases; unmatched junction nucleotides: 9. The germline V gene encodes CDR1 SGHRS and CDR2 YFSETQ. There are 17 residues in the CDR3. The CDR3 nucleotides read TGCGCCAGCAGCTTGGGGCGGACTAGCGCTTATGACAATGAGCAGTTCTTC. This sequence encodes CASSLGRTSAYDNEQFF.

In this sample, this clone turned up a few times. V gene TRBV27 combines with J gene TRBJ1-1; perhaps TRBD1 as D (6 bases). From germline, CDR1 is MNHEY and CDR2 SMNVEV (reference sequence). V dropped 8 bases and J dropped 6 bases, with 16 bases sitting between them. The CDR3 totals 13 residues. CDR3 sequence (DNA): TGTGCCAGCTGGGAGGGGGTTAACTCTGAAGCTTTCTTT. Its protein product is CASWEGVNSEAFF.

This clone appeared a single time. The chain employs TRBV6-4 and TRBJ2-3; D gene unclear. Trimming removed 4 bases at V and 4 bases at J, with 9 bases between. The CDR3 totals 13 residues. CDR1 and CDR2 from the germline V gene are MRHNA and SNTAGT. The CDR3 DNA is TGTGCCAGCAGTGCGGCTAGGGCAGATACGCAGTATTTT. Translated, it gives CASSAARADTQYF.

The CDR3 loop reads CASSRGDIQEETQYF. In nucleotides, the CDR3 is TGCGCCAGCTCCCGGGGGGACATCCAGGAGGAGACCCAGTACTTC. The rearrangement uses TRBV5-1 and TRBJ2-5; perhaps TRBD2 as D (7 bases). Trimming shortened V by 7 bases and J by 5 bases, and 21 bases separated the two germline ends. CDR3 size: 15 residues. The germline V gene encodes CDR1 SGHRS and CDR2 YFSETQ.

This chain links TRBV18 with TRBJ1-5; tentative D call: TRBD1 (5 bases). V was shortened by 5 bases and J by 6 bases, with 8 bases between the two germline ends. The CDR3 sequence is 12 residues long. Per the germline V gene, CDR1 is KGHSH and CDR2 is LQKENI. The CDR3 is CASSTTGQPQHF. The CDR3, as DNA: TGTGCCAGCTCAACCACAGGTCAGCCCCAGCATTTT.